A selection of T cell receptor beta chains follows, all from one sample in a study of T cell repertoires in cytomegalovirus infection. TCRdb processed the reads anew with MiXCR; each CDR3 protein has one entry. The sample records 550,000 to 700,000 distinct CDR3 sequences, 40% being singletons. No antigens are known for them. Sequencing used cultured PBMCs, obtained from culture after CMV antigen stimulation. Source of these receptors: a human donor in good health (CMV status not recorded). Some clones in this sample may be carry-over from other donors' samples. Each CDR3 is given with its conserved first and last residue. A D gene is named only where the DNA matches it firmly. Where a row states a size, it is once, few, many or the class of an expanded clone; other rows omit it.

v_gene: TRBV28
abundance: .
d_gene: TRBD1
j_gene: TRBJ2-1
CDR3nt: TGTGCCAGCAGTCCTCAGGGGGTTTATGAGCAGTTCTTC
CDR3aa: CASSPQGVYEQFF

v_gene: TRBV5-4
abundance: .
d_gene: TRBD2
j_gene: TRBJ2-1
CDR3nt: TGTGCCAGCAGCCGGACTGCGGGGGCCTACAATGAGCAGTTCTTC
CDR3aa: CASSRTAGAYNEQFF

v_gene: TRBV25-1
abundance: few
d_gene: .
j_gene: TRBJ2-1
CDR3nt: TGTGCCAGCAGTGAGGAGTGGGGGTCCTACAATGAGCAGTTCTTC
CDR3aa: CASSEEWGSYNEQFF

v_gene: TRBV7-2
abundance: few
d_gene: .
j_gene: TRBJ2-5
CDR3nt: TGTGCCAGCAGCTCAGCATTTTGGGCAGAGACCCAGTACTTC
CDR3aa: CASSSAFWAETQYF

v_gene: TRBV29-1
abundance: .
d_gene: TRBD1
j_gene: TRBJ2-5
CDR3nt: TGCAGCGGGGACAGGGGAGAGACCCAGTACTTC
CDR3aa: CSGDRGETQYF

v_gene: TRBV5-1
abundance: .
d_gene: .
j_gene: TRBJ1-1
CDR3nt: TGCGCCAGCAGCTTGGTTCCGTGGAACACTGAAGCTTTCTTT
CDR3aa: CASSLVPWNTEAFF

v_gene: TRBV7-2
abundance: many
d_gene: .
j_gene: TRBJ1-1
CDR3nt: TGTGCCAGCAGCCTCGGGGCGTCAAACACTGAAGCTTTCTTT
CDR3aa: CASSLGASNTEAFF

v_gene: TRBV7-2
abundance: .
d_gene: .
j_gene: TRBJ2-5
CDR3nt: TGTGCCAGCAGCTTAGGGAGGGGAGGGGGCCAAGAGACCCAGTACTTC
CDR3aa: CASSLGRGGGQETQYF

v_gene: TRBV18
abundance: .
d_gene: .
j_gene: TRBJ2-7
CDR3nt: TGTGCCAGCTCACAATGGGACACCCGACCCTACGAGCAGTACTTC
CDR3aa: CASSQWDTRPYEQYF

v_gene: TRBV7-6
abundance: many
d_gene: TRBD2
j_gene: TRBJ2-1
CDR3nt: TGTGCCAGCAGCTTAGAGGTTTGGACTAGCGGGACGAATGAGCAGTTCTTC
CDR3aa: CASSLEVWTSGTNEQFF

v_gene: TRBV11-2
abundance: many
d_gene: TRBD2
j_gene: TRBJ2-3
CDR3nt: TGTGCCAGCACCCAAGGACTAGCGGGAACAGATACGCAGTATTTT
CDR3aa: CASTQGLAGTDTQYF

v_gene: TRBV20-1
abundance: .
d_gene: .
j_gene: TRBJ1-5
CDR3nt: TGCAGTGCTAGAAACAGGCTTCAGCCCCAGCATTTT
CDR3aa: CSARNRLQPQHF

v_gene: TRBV7-6
abundance: .
d_gene: .
j_gene: TRBJ1-2
CDR3nt: TGTGCCAGCAGCACCACAGCTCGGGGCTACACCTTC
CDR3aa: CASSTTARGYTF

v_gene: TRBV7-9
abundance: .
d_gene: TRBD1
j_gene: TRBJ1-2
CDR3nt: TGTGCCAGCAGCTTTATAGACAGGGACCATGGCTACACCTTC
CDR3aa: CASSFIDRDHGYTF

v_gene: TRBV5-4
abundance: few
d_gene: .
j_gene: TRBJ2-2
CDR3nt: TGTGCCAGCAGCTTGAGGTCAGCCACCGGGGAGCTGTTTTTT
CDR3aa: CASSLRSATGELFF

v_gene: TRBV20-1
abundance: few
d_gene: .
j_gene: TRBJ1-5
CDR3nt: TGCAGTGCTAAAGGGACACCAAATCAGCCCCAGCATTTT
CDR3aa: CSAKGTPNQPQHF

v_gene: TRBV7-4
abundance: .
d_gene: .
j_gene: TRBJ1-2
CDR3nt: TGTGCCAGCAGGTTAGCAGGACCAAGACGCCGAAACTATGGCTACACCTTC
CDR3aa: CASRLAGPRRRNYGYTF

v_gene: TRBV7-2
abundance: many
d_gene: TRBD2
j_gene: TRBJ2-2
CDR3nt: TGTGCCAGCACCGTAAACGGACTAGCGAACACCGGGGAGCTGTTTTTT
CDR3aa: CASTVNGLANTGELFF

v_gene: TRBV20-1
abundance: .
d_gene: .
j_gene: TRBJ1-2
CDR3nt: TGCAGTGCTAGAGAGCGTCTCGGCTATGGCTACACCTTC
CDR3aa: CSARERLGYGYTF

v_gene: TRBV24-1
abundance: .
d_gene: .
j_gene: TRBJ2-1
CDR3nt: TGTGCCACCAGTGATTTGGATGGGCGGGGAACACTCAATGAGCAGTTCTTC
CDR3aa: CATSDLDGRGTLNEQFF

v_gene: TRBV7-2
abundance: many
d_gene: TRBD2
j_gene: TRBJ2-7
CDR3nt: TGTGCCAGCAGCATACTAGCGGGGGATCCGTACGAGCAGTACTTC
CDR3aa: CASSILAGDPYEQYF

v_gene: TRBV4-1
abundance: .
d_gene: .
j_gene: TRBJ1-4
CDR3nt: TGCGCCAGCAGCCAAGGGCACTGGGGCTCCAACGGAAAACTGTTTTTT
CDR3aa: CASSQGHWGSNGKLFF

v_gene: TRBV28
abundance: few
d_gene: .
j_gene: TRBJ1-5
CDR3nt: TGTGCCAGCAGTTCCGTCCCCGGGATGGGTTGGAGCAATCAGCCCCAGCATTTT
CDR3aa: CASSSVPGMGWSNQPQHF

v_gene: TRBV10-3
abundance: .
d_gene: .
j_gene: TRBJ2-3
CDR3nt: TGTGCCATCAGTGAGCTCGAGCGTACTAGCACAGATACGCAGTATTTT
CDR3aa: CAISELERTSTDTQYF

v_gene: TRBV7-9
abundance: .
d_gene: TRBD1
j_gene: TRBJ2-3
CDR3nt: TGTGCCAGCAGTTCCGGGGCCGGGGACAGGGGCACAGATACGCAGTATTTT
CDR3aa: CASSSGAGDRGTDTQYF

v_gene: TRBV7-2
abundance: many
d_gene: .
j_gene: TRBJ2-3
CDR3nt: TGTGCCAGCAGCATTAGCGGCACAGATACGCAGTATTTT
CDR3aa: CASSISGTDTQYF

v_gene: TRBV12-3/TRBV12-4
abundance: .
d_gene: .
j_gene: TRBJ2-3
CDR3nt: TGTGCCAGCAGTCCTCGACAGCGTATCAGCACAGATACGCAGTATTTT
CDR3aa: CASSPRQRISTDTQYF

v_gene: TRBV6-2/TRBV6-3
abundance: .
d_gene: TRBD2
j_gene: TRBJ2-5
CDR3nt: TGTGCCAGCAGTTACTCGGGAGGGACTAGCGGCATCCAAGAGACCCAGTACTTC
CDR3aa: CASSYSGGTSGIQETQYF

v_gene: TRBV7-2
abundance: few
d_gene: .
j_gene: TRBJ2-7
CDR3nt: TGTGCCAGCAGCCGGGACGGGTACGAGCAGTACTTC
CDR3aa: CASSRDGYEQYF

v_gene: TRBV5-4
abundance: .
d_gene: .
j_gene: TRBJ2-2
CDR3nt: TGTGCCAGCAGCCGGGGGGCGGACACCGGGGAGCTGTTTTTT
CDR3aa: CASSRGADTGELFF

v_gene: TRBV27
abundance: .
d_gene: .
j_gene: TRBJ2-7
CDR3nt: TGTGCCAGCAAGCGGCCAGGGCGCTTCTACGAGCAGTACTTC
CDR3aa: CASKRPGRFYEQYF

v_gene: TRBV6-1
abundance: few
d_gene: .
j_gene: TRBJ2-5
CDR3nt: TGTGCCAGCGCCCCGGGGAGGGAGACCCAGTACTTC
CDR3aa: CASAPGRETQYF

v_gene: TRBV7-2
abundance: .
d_gene: .
j_gene: TRBJ2-1
CDR3nt: TGTGCCAGCAGCTCCGGATTGAGGGGGGGGGTGACCTACAATGAGCAGTTCTTC
CDR3aa: CASSSGLRGGVTYNEQFF

v_gene: TRBV7-9
abundance: .
d_gene: TRBD2
j_gene: TRBJ2-7
CDR3nt: TGTGCCAGCAGCTCACCCGCCAGTTTGAGTTTCCAGCGGGATTTCTACGAGCAGTACTTC
CDR3aa: CASSSPASLSFQRDFYEQYF

v_gene: TRBV6-2/TRBV6-3
abundance: few
d_gene: .
j_gene: TRBJ2-1
CDR3nt: TGTGCCAGCACCCTAAACGGGGGCGATGAGCAGTTCTTC
CDR3aa: CASTLNGGDEQFF

v_gene: TRBV7-8
abundance: .
d_gene: TRBD1
j_gene: TRBJ2-1
CDR3nt: TGTGCCAGCAGCCCTAGGGGGCAGGGGGCCTATGAGCAGTTCTTC
CDR3aa: CASSPRGQGAYEQFF

v_gene: TRBV30
abundance: .
d_gene: .
j_gene: TRBJ2-7
CDR3nt: TGTGCCTGGGCGCCCAGCGAAGAGTACGAGCAGTACTTC
CDR3aa: CAWAPSEEYEQYF

v_gene: TRBV19
abundance: few
d_gene: .
j_gene: TRBJ2-7
CDR3nt: TGTGCCAGTAGCCGGCGGGGGCAATCCTACGAGCAGTACTTC
CDR3aa: CASSRRGQSYEQYF

v_gene: TRBV20-1
abundance: once
d_gene: TRBD2
j_gene: TRBJ2-1
CDR3nt: TGCAGTGCCCGGGGGGGAAATGAGCAGTTCTTC
CDR3aa: CSARGGNEQFF

v_gene: TRBV29-1
abundance: few
d_gene: TRBD1
j_gene: TRBJ2-7
CDR3nt: TGCAGCGTGGGGAGACAGGGGGCCTACGAGCAGTACTTC
CDR3aa: CSVGRQGAYEQYF

v_gene: TRBV7-2
abundance: few
d_gene: .
j_gene: TRBJ2-7
CDR3nt: TGTGCCAGCAGCTTAGAGAGGGTCCGGGAGCAGTACTTC
CDR3aa: CASSLERVREQYF

v_gene: TRBV7-2
abundance: few
d_gene: .
j_gene: TRBJ1-6
CDR3nt: TGTGCCAGCAGCCCAAATGGCGAGACCCTCCACTTT
CDR3aa: CASSPNGETLHF

v_gene: TRBV20-1
abundance: .
d_gene: TRBD2
j_gene: TRBJ2-3
CDR3nt: TGCAGTTCCGATACCGGGACTAGCGTAACAGATACGCAGTATTTT
CDR3aa: CSSDTGTSVTDTQYF

v_gene: TRBV28
abundance: .
d_gene: .
j_gene: TRBJ2-5
CDR3nt: TGTGCCAGCAGATCGGGGGGCACCCAAGAGACCCAGTACTTC
CDR3aa: CASRSGGTQETQYF

v_gene: TRBV28
abundance: .
d_gene: .
j_gene: TRBJ2-1
CDR3nt: TGTGCCAGCAGTGCAAGGTGGGCTGGCTCCTACAATGAGCAGTTCTTC
CDR3aa: CASSARWAGSYNEQFF

v_gene: TRBV20-1
abundance: .
d_gene: .
j_gene: TRBJ1-5
CDR3nt: TGCAGTGCTAGCACAGGTCTTAATCAGCCCCAGCATTTT
CDR3aa: CSASTGLNQPQHF

v_gene: TRBV6-5
abundance: few
d_gene: TRBD2
j_gene: TRBJ2-7
CDR3nt: TGTGCCAGCAGTGTTCGGGGGGGCTACTACGAGCAGTACTTC
CDR3aa: CASSVRGGYYEQYF

v_gene: TRBV10-3
abundance: few
d_gene: .
j_gene: TRBJ2-5
CDR3nt: TGTGCCACCAGGGGCCAAGAGACCCAGTACTTC
CDR3aa: CATRGQETQYF

v_gene: TRBV7-2
abundance: few
d_gene: .
j_gene: TRBJ2-1
CDR3nt: TGTGCCAGCAGCTTAGATTTGGGGGCGGAGTTCTTC
CDR3aa: CASSLDLGAEFF

v_gene: TRBV19
abundance: .
d_gene: .
j_gene: TRBJ2-3
CDR3nt: TGTGCCAGTAGTATCGGGTCGTACACAGATACGCAGTATTTT
CDR3aa: CASSIGSYTDTQYF

v_gene: TRBV29-1
abundance: once
d_gene: TRBD2
j_gene: TRBJ2-5
CDR3nt: TGCAGCGTCGGGGATGGACTAGCGATAGAGACCCAGTACTTC
CDR3aa: CSVGDGLAIETQYF

v_gene: TRBV7-9
abundance: .
d_gene: .
j_gene: TRBJ2-2
CDR3nt: TGTGCCAGCAGGACCGGGACAATTAACACCGGGGAGCTGTTTTTT
CDR3aa: CASRTGTINTGELFF

v_gene: TRBV5-8
abundance: .
d_gene: .
j_gene: TRBJ2-1
CDR3nt: TGCGCCAGCAGCCTGACAGGCCAAGGTCGGTCCAATGAGCAGTTCTTC
CDR3aa: CASSLTGQGRSNEQFF

v_gene: TRBV24-1
abundance: .
d_gene: .
j_gene: TRBJ2-2
CDR3nt: TGTGCCACCAGCCCCTCTATCAGTTTTGCCGGGGAGCTGTTTTTT
CDR3aa: CATSPSISFAGELFF

v_gene: TRBV4-1
abundance: .
d_gene: TRBD2
j_gene: TRBJ2-4
CDR3nt: TGCGCCAGCAGCCTAGGACTAGCGGTCGTCCCTCGGGCCAAAAACATTCAGTACTTC
CDR3aa: CASSLGLAVVPRAKNIQYF

v_gene: TRBV12-3/TRBV12-4
abundance: few
d_gene: .
j_gene: TRBJ2-2
CDR3nt: TGTGCCAGCGGAATCGGGACTCCTACCCGCCGGGAGCTGTTTTTT
CDR3aa: CASGIGTPTRRELFF

v_gene: TRBV5-6
abundance: .
d_gene: .
j_gene: TRBJ2-2
CDR3nt: TGTGCCAGCAGCTTGAGACCGGGGGAGGTTACCGGGGAGCTGTTTTTT
CDR3aa: CASSLRPGEVTGELFF